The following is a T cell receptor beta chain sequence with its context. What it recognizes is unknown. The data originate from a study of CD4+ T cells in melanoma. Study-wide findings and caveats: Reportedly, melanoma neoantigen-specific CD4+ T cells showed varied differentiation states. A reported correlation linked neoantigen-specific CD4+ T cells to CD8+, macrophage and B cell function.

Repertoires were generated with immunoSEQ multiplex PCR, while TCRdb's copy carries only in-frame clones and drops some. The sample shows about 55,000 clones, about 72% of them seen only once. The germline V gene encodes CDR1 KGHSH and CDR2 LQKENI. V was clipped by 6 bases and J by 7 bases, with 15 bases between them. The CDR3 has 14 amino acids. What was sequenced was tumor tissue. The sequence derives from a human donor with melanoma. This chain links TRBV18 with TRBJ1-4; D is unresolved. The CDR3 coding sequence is TGTGCCAGCTCCCTGGAGGCCGCACGTGAAAAACTGTTTTTT. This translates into CASSLEAAREKLFF.